This T cell receptor beta chain was profiled in a study of cytomegalovirus exposure and HLA in healthy donors. Turning to the study itself: The 100 to 150 validation repertoires matched the roughly 700 first-cohort repertoires in platform, a later analysis reported. Study observations and caveats: Published work reported that the classifier diagnosed cytomegalovirus status with high specificity and sensitivity. Testing in vitro showed three CMV-associated chains specific for CMV antigens.

The repertoire was sequenced with immunoSEQ multiplex PCR; TCRdb's copy has only in-frame clones and lacks some. This table holds fewer than 250,000 clones, around 86% found once. On this clone itself: The target antigen is unknown.

Germline V gene lookup returns CDR1 SEHNR and CDR2 FQNEAQ (reference sequence). V was clipped by 0 bases and J by 1 base, with 8 bases between them. This CDR3 region has 15 residues. Material for sequencing was PBMCs. The sequence derives from a woman aged 18 to 35 in good health and CMV-seropositive. V usage is TRBV7-9 and J usage is TRBJ2-3; no reliable D call. CDR3 residues: CASSLASAGTDTQYF. The CDR3 DNA reads as TGTGCCAGCAGCTTAGCTTCCGCGGGCACAGATACGCAGTATTTT.